This TCR beta chain comes out of a study of blood T cells in healthy people across ages (dated by TCRdb to about 2015). Concerning the study at large: In model experiments, template switching captured roughly one uniquely barcoded TCR beta cDNA molecule for every two T cells. The study measured age-related changes in TCR beta repertoire diversity using deep sequencing normalized with unique cDNA molecular identifiers. The donors were split into four age groups: young (average about 15 years), middle-aged (over 35), aged (about 56) and long-lived (approximately 80). To avoid experimental bias, donors of different ages were distributed randomly across sequencing lanes. Using the same blood draw, the study looked at two additional independent replicas of 1 million unique cDNA reads for two donors, one aged 18 to 30 and the other aged 80 or older. General findings and caveats noted by the study authors: Estimates of total diversity from one million sequenced T cells were regarded as lower bounds and underestimates. Compared with the aged group, more naive CD4+ T cells, fewer expanded clones and increased TCR diversity were shown by the long-lived group, suggesting age selection. Bulk unsorted PBMC profiling prevented conclusive comparison of naive and antigen-experienced compartments. A strong correlation was found between observed TCR beta diversity and the percentage of naive T cells measured by flow cytometry. Because the CMV infection status of the donors was unknown, age-related changes in expanded clonotypes may potentially have been confounded. Observed TCR beta diversity per million T cells fell roughly linearly with age, and a significant reduction was already apparent by age roughly 40.

Donors were approximately 42 systemically healthy Caucasian individuals from Russia aged roughly 6 to 95 years. Each donor gave approximately 9.4 milliliters of peripheral blood, drawn into EDTA-treated Vacutainer tubes. PBMCs were isolated by Ficoll-Paque density-gradient centrifugation, with at least 6 million obtained per sample. Total RNA, at least 6 micrograms per sample, was extracted from PBMCs with Trizol reagent. For every donor, flow cytometry on a PBMC aliquot measured the percentage of naive CD45RAhigh/CD27high T cells. Libraries were constructed by 5' RACE. The second PCR ran for about 7 to 11 cycles and used a J-beta primer mix along with a sample-barcoded 5' primer. A template-switch 5' adaptor carrying 12 random nucleotides introduced a unique molecular identifier onto each TCR beta cDNA molecule. Each sample yielded at least 3 million CDR3-containing paired-end reads. First-strand cDNA synthesis was performed from all RNA using the Mint cDNA synthesis kit, with priming by a TRBC-specific oligonucleotide. After uracil-DNA glycosylase treatment, a first 18-cycle PCR used universal primers M1SS and BC2_uni_R on all cDNA. The original methods were these. For normalization, 1 million high-quality reads, each with a distinct molecular identifier, were randomly selected from each sample. Instead of being binned into consensus sequences, reads with shared molecular identifiers were discarded. MiTCR, with a Q25 quality threshold and the strictest error-elimination algorithm, was used for CDR3 identification, clonotype clustering and error correction. Lower-bound total TCR beta diversity was estimated with a nonparametric unseen species model using Euler transformation. TCRdb passed the public sequencing reads through fastp at Q25 and MiXCR, retaining productive beta sequences. Identical CDR3 protein sequences are pooled into one entry, listed with their most common genes and DNA. The V and J calls and clone size are TCRdb's, not the authors'. This sample lists approximately 1,700,000 distinct CDR3 sequences; roughly 43% were detected once. The ten largest clones capture under 30% of the sample.

On this clonotype itself: There is no known antigen for this receptor. No base-level quality is on record; no much larger clone is a single base apart.

The CDR3 runs 13 amino acids, cysteine and phenylalanine included. The entry retains the CDR3 DNA only, 39 bases that are in frame from base 1. V loses 5 bases of germline sequence and J loses 3 bases, and the interval between the two ends is 12 bases. CDR1 and CDR2, looked up from the germline V gene, are SGDLS and YYNGEE. The sample comprised blood. The receptor chain draws on TRBV9 and TRBJ2-7, with the identity of the D gene unclear. This clonotype was sampled from a human donor in good health. The encoded CDR3 is CASSLLDHYEQYF. The DNA is as follows: TGTGCCAGCAGTCTACTGGACCACTACGAGCAGTACTTC.